Presented here are 28 T cell receptor beta chains from one specimen sequenced in a study of identical twins. One entry per CDR3 protein, called by TCRdb with MiXCR from the 5' RACE reads. The sample lists around 220,000 distinct CDR3 sequences; 10% were seen once. The sample taken for sequencing was memory T cells sorted from blood. The receptors shown here come from a man aged 50 to 59 in good health.

This clonotype has a count of ten or more. This chain uses TRBV5-1 with TRBJ1-5, with TRBD1 as a possible D gene (5 bases). Germline values: CDR1 SGHRS, CDR2 YFSETQ. The CDR3 runs to 15 residues. Trimming took 0 bases from V and 7 from J, leaving 14 bases between them. CDR3 DNA sequence: TGCGCCAGCAGCTTGGGGGACTCCCAGAACCAGCCCCAGCATTTT. As protein: CASSLGDSQNQPQHF. The whole variable domain, filled in from reference TRBV5-1 and TRBJ1-5, reads KAGVTQTPRYLIKTRGQQVTLSCSPISGHRSVSWYQQTPGQGLQFLFEYFSETQRNKGNFPGRFSGRQFSNSRSEMNVSTLELGDSALYLCASSLGDSQNQPQHFGDGTRLSIL.

This rearrangement joins TRBV5-1 to TRBJ2-7; 7 bases fit TRBD1. This CDR3 is 16 amino acids long. Per the germline V gene, CDR1 is SGHRS and CDR2 is YFSETQ. V trimming: 1 base; J trimming: 0 bases; junction bases outside the gene matches: 7. CDR3 in amino acids: CASSLLTGDRSYEQYF. CDR3 nucleotides: TGCGCCAGCAGCTTGTTAACAGGGGACCGCTCCTACGAGCAGTACTTC. Combining the CDR3 with reference TRBV5-1 and TRBJ2-7 gives the whole variable domain KAGVTQTPRYLIKTRGQQVTLSCSPISGHRSVSWYQQTPGQGLQFLFEYFSETQRNKGNFPGRFSGRQFSNSRSEMNVSTLELGDSALYLCASSLLTGDRSYEQYFGPGTRLTVT.

This clonotype was counted many times. The CDR3 coding sequence is TGTGCCAGCAGCTTAGGGAGGAGCTCCTACGAGCAGTACTTC. It encodes CASSLGRSSYEQYF. V is TRBV7-2 and J is TRBJ2-7; D might be TRBD2 (5 bases). With 1 base removed from V and 0 bases from J, the gap between germline ends came to 7 bases. The germline V gene encodes CDR1 SGHTA and CDR2 FQGNSA. The CDR3 has 14 residues.

This clonotype was recorded a few times. The chain recombines TRBV20-1 with TRBJ1-5, with D perhaps matching TRBD1 (6 bases). Germline-derived CDR1 and CDR2 are DFQATT and SNEGSKA (reference sequence). The germline V and J ends were trimmed by 6 bases and 2 bases, with 8 bases remaining between them. There are 12 residues in the CDR3. The CDR3 region is CSAGGGNQPQHF. CDR3 nucleotides: TGCAGTGCAGGGGGTGGCAATCAGCCCCAGCATTTT.

This clonotype was observed at least ten times. The rearrangement links TRBV28 to TRBJ2-7; TRBD2 agrees at 11 bases. Germline V gene sequence: CDR1 MDHEN, CDR2 SYDVKM. The CDR3 loop spans 16 amino acids. V dropped 3 bases and J dropped 3; count of bases not matched to a gene: 7. This CDR3 reads CASSLSLAGGNYEQYF. CDR3 nucleotides: TGTGCCAGCAGTTTGTCCCTAGCGGGGGGAAACTACGAGCAGTACTTC. Using reference TRBV28 and TRBJ2-7 for the parts outside the CDR3, the full variable domain is DVKVTQSSRYLVKRTGEKVFLECVQDMDHENMFWYRQDPGLGLRLIYFSYDVKMKEKGDIPEGYSVSREKKERFSLILESASTNQTSMYLCASSLSLAGGNYEQYFGPGTRLTVT.

This clonotype was found a few times. The chain has TRBV28 and TRBJ1-5; D unresolved. This CDR3 has 10 residues. Per the germline V gene, CDR1 is MDHEN and CDR2 is SYDVKM. V was cut by 7 bases and J by 7 bases, with 5 bases left in between. Here the CDR3 reads CASNKQPQHF. The CDR3 DNA is TGTGCCAGCAATAAGCAGCCCCAGCATTTT.

In regard to this clonotype: A clone one base away is much larger, so this may be a read error. This chain uses TRBV28 with TRBJ1-5; tentative D call: TRBD1 (5 bases). The CDR3 runs to 12 residues. Germline-derived CDR1 and CDR2 are MDHEN and SYDVKM. The V end lost 8 bases, the J end lost 2 bases, and 7 bases lay between the germline ends. Written as DNA, the CDR3 is TGTGCCAGCGGGGCACGCAATCAGCCCCAGCATTTT. Protein sequence: CASGARNQPQHF. Full variable domain (rest looked up from reference TRBV28 and TRBJ1-5): DVKVTQSSRYLVKRTGEKVFLECVQDMDHENMFWYRQDPGLGLRLIYFSYDVKMKEKGDIPEGYSVSREKKERFSLILESASTNQTSMYLCASGARNQPQHFGDGTRLSIL.

The sample holds a few counts of this clonotype. This chain uses TRBV29-1 with TRBJ2-1; perhaps TRBD2 as D (6 bases). Germline CDR1 SQVTM, CDR2 ANQGSEA. V dropped 0 bases and J dropped 4 bases, with 16 bases sitting between them. The CDR3 has 16 residues. CDR3 amino acids: CSVEEGWEDPYNEQFF. DNA of the CDR3: TGCAGCGTTGAAGAAGGTTGGGAGGACCCGTACAATGAGCAGTTCTTC.

The CDR3 bases are TGTGCCAGCAGCCGAAACAGGGGGGCGGGCTATGGCTACACCTTC. Its protein product is CASSRNRGAGYGYTF. The gene calls are TRBV7-2 and TRBJ1-2; 8 positions agree with TRBD1. Looked up from germline, CDR1 is SGHTA and CDR2 is FQGNSA. The trim removed 5 bases at V and 4 bases at J, leaving 9 bases unmatched. The CDR3 is 15 residues long.

J is TRBJ2-7 and V is TRBV7-9; TRBD1 agrees at 8 bases. CDR3 length: 16 amino acids. The V and J ends lost 1 base and 2 bases, in that order; junction bases with no gene match: 7. In germline, CDR1 is SEHNR, CDR2 FQNEAQ (reference sequence). The DNA for the CDR3 is TGTGCCAGCAGCTTAGTGGGGGGACAGGTTACCTACGAGCAGTACTTC. It specifies CASSLVGGQVTYEQYF.

The chain uses TRBV2 and TRBJ1-1; D is ambiguous. Trimming stripped 1 base from V and 7 bases from J, with 22 bases between. The CDR3 sequence is 17 residues long. Germline CDR1 SNHLY, CDR2 FYNNEI. CDR3: CASSEEGVGRARLEAFF. The CDR3 DNA sequence: TGTGCCAGCAGTGAAGAGGGTGTGGGTAGGGCTCGCCTTGAAGCTTTCTTT.

The CDR3 sequence: CASSLDLGGVETQYF. CDR3 in DNA: TGTGCCAGCAGCTTGGACCTCGGCGGTGTAGAGACCCAGTACTTC. The chain uses TRBV5-5 and TRBJ2-5, with D uncertain. The CDR3 spans 15 residues. V was pared by 0 bases and J by 4 bases, with 13 bases between. The germline CDR1 and CDR2 sequences are SGHKS and YYEKEE (reference sequence).

In this sample, this clonotype turned up a few times. The genes are TRBV27 and TRBJ2-3, with 10 bases identical to TRBD1. The CDR3 is 17 residues long. The V gene's germline CDR1 is MNHEY and CDR2 SMNVEV (reference sequence). Unmatched junction bases numbered 13, after V lost 2 bases and J lost 8 bases. The DNA for the CDR3 is TGTGCCAGCAGTTTAATCTCCGGGACAGGGGAATTGGGTACGCAGTATTTT. As protein: CASSLISGTGELGTQYF.

CDR3 sequence (DNA): TGTGCCAGCAGTGAAGGGGTAGCCCCCGATCAAGAGACCCAGTACTTC. Its translation: CASSEGVAPDQETQYF. The V gene is TRBV25-1, the J gene TRBJ2-5; D ambiguous. The CDR3 length is 16 residues. CDR1 is MGHDK and CDR2 is SYGVNS in the germline V gene. V was pared by 2 bases and J by 2 bases, with 15 bases between.

This clonotype was picked up a small number of times. The chain links TRBV4-3 to TRBJ2-3, with a possible D match to TRBD2 (5 bases). The CDR3 is made up of 14 amino acids. V shed 0 bases and J shed 11 bases, with 15 bases lying between them. Germline values: CDR1 LGHNA, CDR2 YSLEER. This CDR3 is CASSQERGGRKQYF. CDR3 nucleotide sequence: TGCGCCAGCAGCCAAGAGAGAGGAGGTAGAAAGCAGTATTTT.

V gene TRBV28 combines with J gene TRBJ2-5; 9 bases match TRBD1. Germline values: CDR1 MDHEN, CDR2 SYDVKM. The trim removed 2 bases at V and 7 bases at J, leaving 5 bases unmatched. This CDR3 comprises 14 residues. The CDR3 nucleotides are TGTGCCAGCAGTTTAGGGACAGGGCCCCGGACCCAGTACTTC. Translated: CASSLGTGPRTQYF.

This clonotype was recorded many times. The gene calls are TRBV3-1 and TRBJ1-6; TRBD1 is a possible D gene (5 bases). The CDR3 has 14 residues. The germline CDR1 and CDR2 sequences are LGHDT and YNNKEL (reference sequence). V was cut by 7 bases and J by 9 bases, with 16 bases left in between. The CDR3 DNA follows: TGTGCCAGCACCAGTGGGCAGGGTGGTTCACCCCTCCACTTT. It codes for CASTSGQGGSPLHF.

This sequence joins TRBV6-2 or TRBV6-3 and TRBJ2-7; TRBD2 agrees at 9 bases. The trim removed 6 bases at V and 2 bases at J, leaving 2 bases unmatched. The CDR3 has 13 amino acids. The germline V gene has CDR1 MNHEY and CDR2 SVGEGT. The CDR3 DNA is TGTGCCAGCAGGGAGCGGGGGGCCTACGAGCAGTACTTC. Translation gives CASRERGAYEQYF.

This clonotype occurred many times. The chain links TRBV28 to TRBJ2-1, with D unclear. This CDR3 is built from 14 residues. The V gene's germline CDR1 is MDHEN and CDR2 SYDVKM. Trimming took off 6 bases at V and 8 bases at J, with 17 bases between the two ends. The CDR3 nucleotides read TGTGCCAGCAGACCCATCATTGTAGTCCATGAGCAGTTCTTC. Protein: CASRPIIVVHEQFF. The full variable domain, with the rest looked up from reference TRBV28 and TRBJ2-1, is DVKVTQSSRYLVKRTGEKVFLECVQDMDHENMFWYRQDPGLGLRLIYFSYDVKMKEKGDIPEGYSVSREKKERFSLILESASTNQTSMYLCASRPIIVVHEQFFGPGTRLTVL.

The gene calls are TRBV19 and TRBJ2-4; D gene uncertain. V was shortened by 7 bases and J by 3 bases, with 16 bases between the two germline ends. The CDR3 is made up of 15 amino acids. Per the germline V gene, CDR1 is LNHDA and CDR2 is SQIVND (reference sequence). CDR3 sequence (DNA): TGTGCCAGTACTCCGTTCGGGCAGAACAAAAACATTCAGTACTTC. It is translated as CASTPFGQNKNIQYF. Based on the CDR3 plus reference TRBV19 and TRBJ2-4, the full variable domain is DGGITQSPKYLFRKEGQNVTLSCEQNLNHDAMYWYRQDPGQGLRLIYYSQIVNDFQKGDIAEGYSVSREKKESFPLTVTSAQKNPTAFYLCASTPFGQNKNIQYFGAGTRLSVL.

The chain combines TRBV20-1 with TRBJ1-5; D is possibly TRBD1 (5 bases). Germline V lookup: CDR1 DFQATT, CDR2 SNEGSKA (reference sequence). The CDR3 is 19 residues long. With 0 bases removed from V and 0 bases from J, the gap between germline ends came to 21 bases. Here the CDR3 reads CSARDPSPDSFYSNQPQHF. The CDR3, as DNA: TGCAGTGCTAGAGATCCGTCACCTGACAGTTTTTATAGCAATCAGCCCCAGCATTTT.

This clonotype was picked up a small number of times. The gene calls are TRBV30 and TRBJ2-7; D remains unclear. CDR1 and CDR2 (germline): GTSNPN, SVGIG (reference sequence). Deletions cut 0 bases from V and 2 bases from J, with 8 bases between. The CDR3 is made up of 13 amino acids. The chain's CDR3 is CAWSVGRAYEQYF. Here the CDR3 DNA reads TGTGCCTGGAGTGTAGGTCGGGCCTACGAGCAGTACTTC.

There are a few counts of this clonotype. The rearrangement joins TRBV6-2 or TRBV6-3 to TRBJ1-1; the match to TRBD1 covers 9 bases. The germline V gene encodes CDR1 MNHEY and CDR2 SVGEGT. This CDR3 spans 16 amino acids. V dropped 6 bases and J dropped 0; count of bases not matched to a gene: 8. The CDR3 DNA reads as TGTGCCAGCAGAACCCGGGACAGGGTCTTGAACACTGAAGCTTTCTTT. This encodes CASRTRDRVLNTEAFF.

Here the CDR3 reads CASSLRQGVPDTQYF. CDR3 DNA: TGTGCCAGCAGCTTGAGACAGGGGGTCCCAGATACGCAGTATTTT. The V call is TRBV5-5, the J call TRBJ2-3; 9 bases line up with TRBD1. V trimming: 1 base; J trimming: 4 bases; junction bases outside the gene matches: 4. The length of the CDR3 is 15 residues. CDR1 SGHKS and CDR2 YYEKEE come from the germline V gene (reference sequence).

This clonotype has ten or more counts. This sequence joins TRBV5-5 and TRBJ2-5; tentatively, D is TRBD1 (6 bases). The CDR3 totals 14 residues. Trimming took 2 bases from V and 4 from J, leaving 12 bases between them. CDR1 is SGHKS and CDR2 is YYEKEE in the germline V gene (reference sequence). The CDR3 reads CASSLRGNGETQYF. DNA for the CDR3: TGTGCCAGCAGCTTAAGGGGGAATGGAGAGACCCAGTACTTC.

This clonotype has a handful of counts. V and J are TRBV7-2 and TRBJ2-5; TRBD1 agrees at 7 bases. This CDR3 comprises 15 residues. Trimming removed 5 bases from V and 0 bases from J; junction bases left unmatched: 6. CDR1 and CDR2 from the germline V gene are SGHTA and FQGNSA. The CDR3 sequence: CASSTYRGNQETQYF. In DNA form, the CDR3 reads TGTGCCAGCAGCACCTACAGGGGAAACCAAGAGACCCAGTACTTC.

This clonotype came up many times. This sequence joins TRBV15 and TRBJ2-7; the D gene is possibly TRBD1 (5 bases). The CDR3 length is 12 residues. The ends were cut back, 1 base at V and 9 bases at J, with 10 bases in the middle. CDR1 LNHNV and CDR2 YYDKDF come from the germline V gene (reference sequence). The CDR3 nucleotides read TGTGCCACCAGCAGAGCCCAGGGCGGGCAGTACTTC. Translation: CATSRAQGGQYF. The complete variable domain, with remaining parts taken from reference TRBV15 and TRBJ2-7, reads DAMVIQNPRYQVTQFGKPVTLSCSQTLNHNVMYWYQQKSSQAPKLLFHYYDKDFNNEADTPDNFQSRRPNTSFCFLDIRSPGLGDTAMYLCATSRAQGGQYFGPGTRLTVT.

This clonotype was counted at least ten times. The chain recombines TRBV7-8 with TRBJ2-5, with 8 bases matching TRBD1. The CDR3 sequence is 14 residues long. CDR1 and CDR2 (germline): SGHVS, FQNEAQ. J lost 5 bases, V lost 5 bases, and 7 bases had no gene match. CDR3 bases: TGTGCCAGCAGCCGAGGCAGGGGGCTCGAGACCCAGTACTTC. Translation gives CASSRGRGLETQYF.